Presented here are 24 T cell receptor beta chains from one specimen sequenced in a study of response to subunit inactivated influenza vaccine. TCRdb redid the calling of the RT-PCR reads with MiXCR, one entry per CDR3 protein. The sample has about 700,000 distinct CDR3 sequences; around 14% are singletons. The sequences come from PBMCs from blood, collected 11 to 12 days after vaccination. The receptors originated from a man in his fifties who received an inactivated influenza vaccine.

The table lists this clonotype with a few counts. The CDR3 reads CASSTQGQELFF. The CDR3 nucleotides are TGTGCCAGCTCCACACAGGGCCAGGAGCTGTTTTTT. The chain has TRBV12-3 or TRBV12-4 and TRBJ2-2; maybe TRBD1 (6 bases). Trimming took off 8 bases at V and 10 bases at J, with 14 bases between the two ends. The CDR3 contains 12 residues.

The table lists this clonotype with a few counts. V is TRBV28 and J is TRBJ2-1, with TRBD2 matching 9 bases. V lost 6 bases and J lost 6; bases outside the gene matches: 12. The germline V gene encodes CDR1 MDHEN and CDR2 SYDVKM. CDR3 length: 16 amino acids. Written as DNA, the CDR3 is TGTGCCAGCAGCCCGTGGGGACTAGCTCTGTCCAATGAGCAGTTCTTC. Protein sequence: CASSPWGLALSNEQFF.

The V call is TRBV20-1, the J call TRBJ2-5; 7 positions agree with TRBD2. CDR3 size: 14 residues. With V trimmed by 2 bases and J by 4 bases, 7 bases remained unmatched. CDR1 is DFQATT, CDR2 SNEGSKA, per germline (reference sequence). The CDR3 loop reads CSARFPGGGETQYF. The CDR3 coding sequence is TGCAGTGCTAGATTCCCCGGCGGGGGAGAGACCCAGTACTTC.

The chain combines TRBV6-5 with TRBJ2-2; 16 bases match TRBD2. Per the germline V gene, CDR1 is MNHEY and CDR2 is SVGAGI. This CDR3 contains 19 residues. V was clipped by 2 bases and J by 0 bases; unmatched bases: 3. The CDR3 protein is CASSYKGLAGGPNTGELFF. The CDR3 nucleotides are TGTGCCAGCAGTTACAAGGGACTAGCGGGAGGGCCGAACACCGGGGAGCTGTTTTTT.

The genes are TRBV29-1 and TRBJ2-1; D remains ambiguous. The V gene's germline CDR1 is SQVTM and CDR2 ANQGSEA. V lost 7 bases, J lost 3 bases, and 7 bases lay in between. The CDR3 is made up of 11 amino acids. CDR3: CSGGGYNEQFF. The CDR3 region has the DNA TGCAGCGGTGGCGGCTACAATGAGCAGTTCTTC.

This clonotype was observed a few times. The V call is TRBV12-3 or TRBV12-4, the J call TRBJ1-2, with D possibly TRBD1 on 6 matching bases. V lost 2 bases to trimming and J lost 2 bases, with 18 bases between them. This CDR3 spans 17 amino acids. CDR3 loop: CASSLRRGTLVNYGYTF. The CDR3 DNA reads TGTGCCAGCAGTTTAAGGAGGGGGACCTTAGTCAACTATGGCTACACCTTC.

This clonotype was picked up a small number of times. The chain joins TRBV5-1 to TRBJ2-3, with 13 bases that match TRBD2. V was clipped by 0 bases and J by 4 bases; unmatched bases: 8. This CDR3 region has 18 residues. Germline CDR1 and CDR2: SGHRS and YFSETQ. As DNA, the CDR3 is TGCGCCAGCAGCTTGGGCAACCCGGGACTAGCGGGATCAGATACGCAGTATTTT. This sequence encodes CASSLGNPGLAGSDTQYF.

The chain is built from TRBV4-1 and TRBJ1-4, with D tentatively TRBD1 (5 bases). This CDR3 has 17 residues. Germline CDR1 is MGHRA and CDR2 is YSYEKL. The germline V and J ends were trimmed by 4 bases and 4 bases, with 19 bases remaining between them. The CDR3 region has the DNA TGCGCCAGCAGCCTTGGGGTTAGGGGCAAGGGTAATGAAAAACTGTTTTTT. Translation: CASSLGVRGKGNEKLFF.

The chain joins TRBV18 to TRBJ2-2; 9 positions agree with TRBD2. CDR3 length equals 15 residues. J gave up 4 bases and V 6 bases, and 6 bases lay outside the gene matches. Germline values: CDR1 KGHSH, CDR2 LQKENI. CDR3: CASSPTSGFTGELFF. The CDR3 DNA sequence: TGTGCCAGCTCTCCGACTAGCGGCTTCACCGGGGAGCTGTTTTTT.

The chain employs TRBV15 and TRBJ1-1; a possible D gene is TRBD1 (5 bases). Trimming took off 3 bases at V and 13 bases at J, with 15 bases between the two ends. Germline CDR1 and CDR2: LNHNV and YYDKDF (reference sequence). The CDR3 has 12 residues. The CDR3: CATSREKSRGFF. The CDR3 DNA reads TGTGCCACCAGCAGGGAAAAATCAAGGGGTTTCTTT. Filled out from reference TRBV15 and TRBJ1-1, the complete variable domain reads DAMVIQNPRYQVTQFGKPVTLSCSQTLNHNVMYWYQQKSSQAPKLLFHYYDKDFNNEADTPDNFQSRRPNTSFCFLDIRSPGLGDTAMYLCATSREKSRGFFGQGTRLTVV.

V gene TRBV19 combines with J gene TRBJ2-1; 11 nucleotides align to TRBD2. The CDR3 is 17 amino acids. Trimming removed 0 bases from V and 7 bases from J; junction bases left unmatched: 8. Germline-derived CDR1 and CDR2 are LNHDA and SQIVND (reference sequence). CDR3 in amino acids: CASSIDGERLAGNEQFF. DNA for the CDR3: TGTGCCAGTAGTATAGATGGCGAAAGACTAGCGGGGAATGAGCAGTTCTTC.

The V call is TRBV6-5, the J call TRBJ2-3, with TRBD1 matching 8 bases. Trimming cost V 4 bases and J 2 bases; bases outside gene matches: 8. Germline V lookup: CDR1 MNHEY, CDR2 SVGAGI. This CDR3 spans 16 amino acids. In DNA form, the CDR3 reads TGTGCCAGCAGTTTACGCCGGACAGGGACCACAGATACGCAGTATTTT. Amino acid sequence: CASSLRRTGTTDTQYF.

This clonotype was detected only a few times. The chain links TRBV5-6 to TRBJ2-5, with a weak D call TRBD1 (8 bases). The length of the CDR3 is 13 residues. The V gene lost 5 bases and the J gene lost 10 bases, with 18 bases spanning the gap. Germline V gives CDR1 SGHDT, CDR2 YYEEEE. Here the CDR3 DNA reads TGTGCCAGCAGTTCAGGACAGGGAGGGCGCCAGTACTTC. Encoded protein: CASSSGQGGRQYF. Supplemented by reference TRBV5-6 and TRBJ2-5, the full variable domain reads DAGVTQSPTHLIKTRGQQVTLRCSPKSGHDTVSWYQQALGQGPQFIFQYYEEEERQRGNFPDRFSGHQFPNYSSELNVNALLLGDSALYLCASSSGQGGRQYFGPGTRLLVL.

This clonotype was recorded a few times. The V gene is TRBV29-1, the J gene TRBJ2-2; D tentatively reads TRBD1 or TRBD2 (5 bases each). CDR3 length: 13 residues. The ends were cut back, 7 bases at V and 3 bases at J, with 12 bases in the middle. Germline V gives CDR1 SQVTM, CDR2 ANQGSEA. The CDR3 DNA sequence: TGCAGCGCCGGGGACGCCTACACCGGGGAGCTGTTTTTT. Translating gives CSAGDAYTGELFF.

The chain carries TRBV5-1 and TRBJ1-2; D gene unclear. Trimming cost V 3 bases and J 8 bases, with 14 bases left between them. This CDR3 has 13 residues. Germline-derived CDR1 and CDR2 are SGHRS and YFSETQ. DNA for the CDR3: TGCGCCAGCAGCTCCCGAGTAAGGGAAGGCTACACCTTC. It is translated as CASSSRVREGYTF.

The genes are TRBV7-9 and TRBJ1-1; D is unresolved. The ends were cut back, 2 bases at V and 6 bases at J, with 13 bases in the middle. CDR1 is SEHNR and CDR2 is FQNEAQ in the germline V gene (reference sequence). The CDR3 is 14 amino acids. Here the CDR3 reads CASSLRGYEPEAFF. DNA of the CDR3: TGTGCCAGCAGCTTACGGGGTTACGAACCTGAAGCTTTCTTT.

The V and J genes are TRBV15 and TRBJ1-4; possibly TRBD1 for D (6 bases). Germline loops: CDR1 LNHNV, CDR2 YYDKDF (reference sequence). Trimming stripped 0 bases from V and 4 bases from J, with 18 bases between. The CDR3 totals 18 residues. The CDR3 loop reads CATSRDHLRTDHNEKLFF. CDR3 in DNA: TGTGCCACCAGCAGAGATCACCTCCGGACAGACCATAATGAAAAACTGTTTTTT.

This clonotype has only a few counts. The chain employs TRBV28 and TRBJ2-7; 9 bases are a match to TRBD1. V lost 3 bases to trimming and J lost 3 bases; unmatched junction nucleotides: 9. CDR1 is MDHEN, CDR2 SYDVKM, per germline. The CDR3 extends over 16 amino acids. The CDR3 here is CASSLGLGTGFYEQYF. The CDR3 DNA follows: TGTGCCAGCAGTTTGGGCCTGGGGACAGGGTTCTACGAGCAGTACTTC.

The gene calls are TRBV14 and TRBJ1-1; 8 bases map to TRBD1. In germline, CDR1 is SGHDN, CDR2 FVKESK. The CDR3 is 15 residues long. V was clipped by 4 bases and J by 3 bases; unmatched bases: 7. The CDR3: CASSRGDRYYTEAFF. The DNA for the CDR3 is TGTGCCAGCAGCCGCGGGGACAGGTACTACACTGAAGCTTTCTTT.

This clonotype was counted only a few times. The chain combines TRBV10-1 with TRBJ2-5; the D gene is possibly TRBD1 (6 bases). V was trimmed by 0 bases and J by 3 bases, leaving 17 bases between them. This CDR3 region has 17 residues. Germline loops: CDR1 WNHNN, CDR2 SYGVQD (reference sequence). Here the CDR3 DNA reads TGCGCCAGCAGTGAGTCCAGGGGAACAGGCAATAAAGAGACCCAGTACTTC. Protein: CASSESRGTGNKETQYF.

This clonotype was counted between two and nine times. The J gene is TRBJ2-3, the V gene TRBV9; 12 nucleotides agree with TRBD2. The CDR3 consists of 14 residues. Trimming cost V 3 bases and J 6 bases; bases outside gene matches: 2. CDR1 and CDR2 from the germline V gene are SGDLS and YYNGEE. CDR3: CASSEGLAGDTQYF. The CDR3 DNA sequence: TGTGCCAGCAGCGAGGGACTAGCGGGTGATACGCAGTATTTT.

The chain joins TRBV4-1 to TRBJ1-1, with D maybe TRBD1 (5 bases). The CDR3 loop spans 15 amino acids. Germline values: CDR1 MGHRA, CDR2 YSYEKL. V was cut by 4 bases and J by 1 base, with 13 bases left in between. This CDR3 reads CASSRHPGGNTEAFF. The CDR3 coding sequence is TGCGCCAGCAGCCGACACCCCGGGGGGAACACTGAAGCTTTCTTT.

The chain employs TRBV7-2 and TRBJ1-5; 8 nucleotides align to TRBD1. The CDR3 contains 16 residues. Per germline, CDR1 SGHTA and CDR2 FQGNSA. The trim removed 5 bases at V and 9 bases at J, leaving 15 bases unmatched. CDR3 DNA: TGTGCCAGCAGCCCTCGATACGGACAGGGCGGTACGCCCCAGCATTTT. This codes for CASSPRYGQGGTPQHF.

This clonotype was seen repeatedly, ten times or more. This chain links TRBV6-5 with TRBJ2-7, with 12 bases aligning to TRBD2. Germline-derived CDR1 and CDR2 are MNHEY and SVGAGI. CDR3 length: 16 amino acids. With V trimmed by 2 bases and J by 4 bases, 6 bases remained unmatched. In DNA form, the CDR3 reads TGTGCCAGCAGTTACGCCTCTAGCGGGAGGGGGTACGAGCAGTACTTC. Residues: CASSYASSGRGYEQYF.